The subject of this entry is one T cell receptor (beta chain). The antigen remains unidentified. An end of the junction differs from the germline gene, which may be a read error. These data belong to a study of T cells in Graves' hyperthyroidism and ophthalmopathy. Study-wide points: The model predicted ophthalmopathy a median roughly six months before onset. From stable hyperthyroidism, ophthalmopathy was set apart by a 13 V-J model.

Uncontrolled infections, other autoimmune diseases, pregnancy or lactation led to exclusion of patients. Diagnoses were established using clinical symptoms, serum thyroxine and TRAb, thyroid ultrasound and orbital computed tomography. TCR beta CDR3 regions were amplified from RNA transcripts. The HTBI primer set drove a first-round RT-PCR of the TCR CDR3. From the multiplex PCR reads, TCRdb called clonotypes with MiXCR, one entry per CDR3 protein. The table shows around 600,000 distinct CDR3 sequences, with nearly 45% occurring only once. Germline CDR1 KGHDR, CDR2 SFDVKD. The CDR3 contains 15 residues.

This TCR was recovered from an adult man with Graves' disease, either hyperthyroidism or ophthalmopathy (not recorded which). V and J are TRBV24-1 and TRBJ2-5, with D tentatively TRBD1 or TRBD2 (5 bases each). The specimen was peripheral blood or thyroid tissue (not recorded which). The CDR3 reads CASSESRRDQKTQYF. The CDR3 DNA is TGTGCCAGCAGTGAATCCCGCAGGGACCAAAAGACCCAGTACTTC.